The clone carrying this TCR beta chain came up a few times. The limits of the CDR3 on the DNA are not certain, so only TCRdb's listed CDR3 is given. This entry comes from a study of early T cells in non-severe SARS-CoV-2 infection. Overall study: From unsorted whole blood, bulk RNA was sequenced, and the chains remained unpaired.

TCRdb processed the 5' RACE reads anew with MiXCR; each CDR3 protein has one entry. The sample has roughly 75,000 distinct CDR3 sequences, roughly 9.4% seen once. The CDR3 is 10 residues long, ends included. The sequence was collected from an adult who was a healthcare worker with PCR-confirmed SARS-CoV-2 infection or an uninfected control (not recorded which). V and J are TRBV21-1 and TRBJ1-1. TRBV21-1 is an annotated pseudogene. Sequences were obtained from whole blood. This CDR3 is CASFGFGAFF.